Listed below are T cell receptor beta chains from one sample, sequenced in a study of T-cell memory formation after mild COVID-19. TCRdb re-derived calls from the 5' RACE reads in MiXCR, one entry per CDR3 protein. The sample contains 350,000 to 450,000 distinct CDR3 sequences, approximately 15% of which appear only once. Sequencing used PBMCs or a T cell subset sorted from them (not recorded which). The receptor source for this set is a man younger than 35 who had mild COVID-19 (a few samples of this study predate the infection). Cell type and time point are not known. CDR3s include the opening cysteine and the closing phenylalanine or tryptophan. D genes are given only for firm matches. Expanded clones are given a class, and other clones once, few, many or no size at all.

DNA: TGCGCCAGCAGCCAAGGAATACAGGGGTGGAGAGAGACCCAGTACTTC
CDR3: CASSQGIQGWRETQYF
size: many
J: TRBJ2-5
D: TRBD1
V: TRBV4-1

DNA: TGTGCCAGCAGTTCAGCTACAGGGAATTCACCCCTCCACTTT
CDR3: CASSSATGNSPLHF
size: .
J: TRBJ1-6
D: .
V: TRBV28

DNA: TGTGCCAGCAGCGTCCCAGGGGATAATGGCGGGGAGCTGTTTTTT
CDR3: CASSVPGDNGGELFF
size: few
J: TRBJ2-2
D: .
V: TRBV7-9

DNA: TGTGCCAGCAGCCAAGAGTGGACAGAACCCTACGAGCAGTACTTC
CDR3: CASSQEWTEPYEQYF
size: .
J: TRBJ2-7
D: .
V: TRBV3-1

DNA: TGTGCCAGCAGTTTTACATCGGGGGCGGAGACCCAGTACTTC
CDR3: CASSFTSGAETQYF
size: .
J: TRBJ2-5
D: .
V: TRBV12-3/TRBV12-4

DNA: TGTGCCAGCAGCCGAACTAGCGGGGGTTCAGATACGCAGTATTTT
CDR3: CASSRTSGGSDTQYF
size: .
J: TRBJ2-3
D: TRBD2
V: TRBV7-3

DNA: TGTGCCAGCGTCAGGACTAGCGAACAAGAGACCCAGTACTTC
CDR3: CASVRTSEQETQYF
size: .
J: TRBJ2-5
D: TRBD2
V: TRBV7-9

DNA: TGTGCCAGTAAAGACGTCACCGGGGAGCTGTTTTTT
CDR3: CASKDVTGELFF
size: few
J: TRBJ2-2
D: .
V: TRBV19

DNA: TGTGCCATCAGGGGACTAGCGGGGTACAATGAGCAGTTCTTC
CDR3: CAIRGLAGYNEQFF
size: few
J: TRBJ2-1
D: TRBD2
V: TRBV10-3

DNA: TGCGCCAGCAGCTCCGCGGGACAGGGAACCGGGGAGCTGTTTTTT
CDR3: CASSSAGQGTGELFF
size: .
J: TRBJ2-2
D: TRBD1
V: TRBV5-1

DNA: TGTGCCAGCAGCCCCGTCCGGGGGAACAATGAGCAGTTCTTC
CDR3: CASSPVRGNNEQFF
size: many
J: TRBJ2-1
D: .
V: TRBV7-9

DNA: TGTGCCACCAGCAGAGAAGATAGGAGGGGAAACATTCAGTACTTC
CDR3: CATSREDRRGNIQYF
size: .
J: TRBJ2-4
D: .
V: TRBV15

DNA: TGTGCCAGGGGACAGTGGGGCTCTCTGGTACCCCTCCACTTT
CDR3: CARGQWGSLVPLHF
size: once
J: TRBJ1-6
D: TRBD1
V: TRBV5-4

DNA: TGTGCCAGCAGCCAAGAGGGTTACTCCTACGAGCAGTACTTC
CDR3: CASSQEGYSYEQYF
size: few
J: TRBJ2-7
D: .
V: TRBV4-2

DNA: TGTGCCAGCATTTCCTACCCCGGTCAGAAACAGGCGGCTACCTTC
CDR3: CASISYPGQKQAATF
size: few
J: TRBJ1-2
D: .
V: TRBV6-5

DNA: TGCAGTGCGACCTACTCCGGGACAGGCGAGGATACGCAGTATTTT
CDR3: CSATYSGTGEDTQYF
size: .
J: TRBJ2-3
D: TRBD1
V: TRBV20-1

DNA: TGCGCCAGCAGCTTGGCTCCCGGCGGAGAGACCCAGTACTTC
CDR3: CASSLAPGGETQYF
size: many
J: TRBJ2-5
D: .
V: TRBV5-1